The 20 T cell receptor beta chains presented below share a single source sample, sequenced in a study of CD8+CD57+ T cells in acquired aplastic anemia. Profiling that covered TCR beta VDJ and CDR3 relied on genomic DNA as its template. Each CDR3 protein gets one entry after TCRdb re-called the reads with MiXCR. The table shows about 160,000 distinct CDR3 sequences, with less than 50% occurring only once. Sequenced patients had shown CD8+CD57+ cell expansion by flow cytometry. What was sequenced was sorted CD4+, CD8+, or CD8+CD57+ T cells (not recorded which) from PBMCs. The receptors shown here come from a human donor with aplastic anemia.

The V call is TRBV15, the J call TRBJ1-5; D is possibly TRBD1 (6 bases). V lost 0 bases and J 5 bases, leaving 14 bases between the germline ends. This CDR3 region has 16 residues. The germline V gene encodes CDR1 LNHNV and CDR2 YYDKDF (reference sequence). CDR3 residues: CATSREGAGLHQPQHF. CDR3 sequence (DNA): TGTGCCACCAGCAGAGAGGGGGCGGGGTTGCATCAGCCCCAGCATTTT.

On this clonotype itself: A much larger clonotype is one base distant, so this may be a read error. Written as DNA, the CDR3 is TGTGCCAGCAATTACTCGTACAGCGGGAGAGGTGGAGTCCACGAGCAGTACTTC. Amino acid sequence: CASNYSYSGRGGVHEQYF. The J gene is TRBJ2-7, the V gene TRBV6-2 or TRBV6-3; 8 positions agree with TRBD2. The CDR3 consists of 18 residues. Germline loops: CDR1 MNHEY, CDR2 SVGEGT.

The chain combines TRBV13 with TRBJ2-1; 8 bases fit TRBD2. Per the germline V gene, CDR1 is PRHDT and CDR2 is FYEKMQ (reference sequence). The CDR3 is 16 residues long. J was trimmed by 4 bases and V by 5 bases; bases with no gene match: 10. CDR3 in amino acids: CASSPSRSGDYNEQFF. Written as DNA, the CDR3 is TGTGCCAGCAGCCCTAGTCGTAGCGGGGATTACAATGAGCAGTTCTTC.

The table lists this clonotype with many counts. The CDR3: CASSQAESGSYEQYF. The CDR3 DNA sequence: TGCGCCAGCAGCCAAGCCGAATCCGGGTCCTACGAGCAGTACTTC. The chain carries TRBV4-3 and TRBJ2-7; no firm D call. The V gene's germline CDR1 is LGHNA and CDR2 YSLEER. The CDR3 totals 15 residues. The germline V and J ends were trimmed by 1 base and 1 base, with 11 bases remaining between them.

The sample holds a few counts of this clonotype. The CDR3 is CASSLTAFMNTGELFF. CDR3 DNA: TGTGCCAGCAGCCTAACCGCTTTCATGAACACCGGGGAGCTGTTTTTT. The chain carries TRBV27 and TRBJ2-2; D not certain. CDR3 length: 16 amino acids. V gave up 6 bases and J gave up 1 base, with 15 bases separating them. Per the germline V gene, CDR1 is MNHEY and CDR2 is SMNVEV (reference sequence).

In regard to this clonotype: A much bigger clone sits one base away, suggesting this may be a read error. The chain recombines TRBV7-1 with TRBJ2-3; 14 bases are shared with TRBD2. TRBV7-1 is marked as an open reading frame, function uncertain. V shed 3 bases and J 1 base; nucleotides not matched to a gene: 15. The CDR3 extends over 21 amino acids. This CDR3 reads CASSSDGGLAGEEYGTDTQYF. The CDR3 nucleotides are TGTGCCAGCAGCTCCGACGGGGGACTAGCGGGAGAAGAGTACGGCACAGATACGCAGTATTTT.

The chain is built from TRBV2 and TRBJ1-1; no definite D call. The V end lost 3 bases, the J end lost 0 bases, and 11 bases lay between the germline ends. The CDR3 loop spans 15 amino acids. Looked up from germline, CDR1 is SNHLY and CDR2 is FYNNEI. The CDR3 nucleotides are TGTGCCAGCAGTGATATTGGGGAACTGAACACTGAAGCTTTCTTT. Protein product: CASSDIGELNTEAFF.

This chain joins TRBV12-3 or TRBV12-4 and TRBJ2-1; D gene ambiguous. This CDR3 has 13 residues. Trimming removed 3 bases at V and 8 bases at J, with 11 bases between. CDR3 sequence (DNA): TGTGCCAGCAGTTTGCTCGATCGCTATGAGCAGTTCTTC. Translation: CASSLLDRYEQFF.

This clonotype showed up just a few times. The V call is TRBV6-1, the J call TRBJ1-6; TRBD1 matches 9 bases. This CDR3 is built from 16 residues. Germline V gene data show CDR1 as MNHNS and CDR2 as SASEGT. Trimming cost V 6 bases and J 8 bases; bases outside gene matches: 11. CDR3 nucleotides: TGTGCCAGCAGCCACCGGGACAGGGTGGGGTATTCACCCCTCCACTTT. Translating gives CASSHRDRVGYSPLHF.

The V and J genes are TRBV4-3 and TRBJ1-5, with D possibly matching TRBD1 (5 bases). V was clipped by 0 bases and J by 3 bases, with 9 bases between them. The CDR3 is 15 residues long. Germline values: CDR1 LGHNA, CDR2 YSLEER. CDR3 amino acids: CASSQDRGANQPQHF. The CDR3, as DNA: TGCGCCAGCAGCCAAGATAGGGGAGCCAATCAGCCCCAGCATTTT.

This clonotype has a single count. Written as DNA, the CDR3 is TGCAGCGTCGTCCGGGACGTGAACACTGAAGCTTTCTTT. It translates to CSVVRDVNTEAFF. The chain employs TRBV29-1 and TRBJ1-1; D perhaps matches TRBD1 (5 bases). Germline lookup yields CDR1 SQVTM and CDR2 ANQGSEA. The CDR3 has 13 amino acids. Trimming took off 6 bases at V and 0 bases at J, with 11 bases between the two ends.

As for this clonotype: The germline gene is not matched at one end of the junction; a read error may be the cause. The gene calls are TRBV19 and TRBJ1-1; D is possibly TRBD1 (5 bases). This CDR3 region has 13 residues. The germline V gene has CDR1 LNHDA and CDR2 SQIVND (reference sequence). CDR3 in amino acids: CASSIYVDTEACF. CDR3 bases: TGTGCCAGTAGTATTTATGTGGACACTGAAGCTTGCTTT.

The sample holds a few counts of this clonotype. The V and J genes are TRBV6-2 or TRBV6-3 and TRBJ2-7, with D uncertain. V lost 0 bases and J lost 3, with 18 bases in between. Germline assignment: CDR1 MNHEY and CDR2 SVGEGT. The CDR3 runs to 17 residues. The CDR3 region has the DNA TGTGCCAGCAGTTACTCGGCAGAAAAGAAACCGGGCTACGAGCAGTACTTC. Its protein is CASSYSAEKKPGYEQYF.

This chain joins TRBV5-1 and TRBJ1-1, with D possibly TRBD1 on 6 matching bases. V dropped 3 bases and J dropped 7 bases, with 16 bases sitting between them. The CDR3 covers 14 residues. The V gene's germline CDR1 is SGHRS and CDR2 YFSETQ. The CDR3 DNA sequence: TGCGCCAGCAGCTCCCCCTCCGGGACATATGAAGCTTTCTTT. Protein sequence: CASSSPSGTYEAFF.

This clonotype was observed many times. This chain uses TRBV9 with TRBJ2-7; 7 bases agree with TRBD1. The CDR3 loop spans 11 amino acids. V shed 8 bases, J shed 5 bases, and the junction held 4 bases outside the gene matches. CDR1 SGDLS and CDR2 YYNGEE come from the germline V gene. As DNA, the CDR3 is TGTGCCAGTTCAAGGGGGCACGAGCAGTACTTC. This sequence encodes CASSRGHEQYF.

CDR3 sequence (DNA): TGTGCCAGCAGCTGGGGACCCGGACCCTACAATGAGCAGTTCTTC. It translates to CASSWGPGPYNEQFF. The gene calls are TRBV7-3 and TRBJ2-7; D may be TRBD1 or TRBD2 (5 bases each). The J call could be wrong; TRBJ2-1 is a better fit for the DNA end. The CDR3 loop spans 15 amino acids. Germline lookup yields CDR1 SGHTA and CDR2 FQGTGA.

The table lists this clonotype with many counts. This sequence joins TRBV19 and TRBJ1-2, with D uncertain. CDR3 length equals 13 residues. With 3 bases removed from V and 8 bases from J, the gap between germline ends came to 13 bases. Germline values: CDR1 LNHDA, CDR2 SQIVND (reference sequence). The CDR3: CASSIAGVGGYTF. The CDR3 DNA reads TGTGCCAGTAGTATCGCGGGCGTCGGGGGCTACACCTTC.

This clonotype showed up just a few times. The V and J genes are TRBV7-9 and TRBJ1-3; maybe TRBD1 (5 bases). V lost 6 bases to trimming and J lost 4 bases, with 16 bases between them. CDR1 and CDR2 from the germline V gene are SEHNR and FQNEAQ (reference sequence). CDR3 length equals 15 residues. This chain's CDR3 is CASSRDTGGGNTIYF. CDR3 sequence (DNA): TGTGCCAGCAGTCGCGACACAGGCGGAGGAAACACCATATATTTT.

Only a few counts were recorded for this clonotype. The chain has TRBV4-2 and TRBJ2-1; no definite D call. Per the germline V gene, CDR1 is LGHNA and CDR2 is YNFKEQ. Trimming took off 0 bases at V and 2 bases at J, with 8 bases between the two ends. The CDR3 extends over 15 amino acids. CDR3 DNA: TGTGCCAGCAGCCAAGATCGAGGTCCCTACAATGAGCAGTTCTTC. Translating gives CASSQDRGPYNEQFF.

V gene TRBV25-1 combines with J gene TRBJ2-7; 15 bases map to TRBD2. The CDR3 runs to 18 residues. Germline trimming cut 6 bases from V and 2 bases from J; bases unmatched to any gene: 11. The germline CDR1 and CDR2 sequences are MGHDK and SYGVNS. The CDR3 protein is CASSEGLAGGFFAYEQYF. The CDR3 nucleotides are TGTGCCAGCAGCGAAGGACTAGCGGGAGGGTTTTTTGCCTACGAGCAGTACTTC.